This TCR beta chain emerged from a study of identical twins. Points from the study as a whole: Conclusions came from cross-sectional statistical analysis, not from following the same donors. Zero-insertion analyses could be partly confounded by invariant MAIT and iNKT cells. Fewer insertions were carried by abundant cord blood beta clonotypes, but none was seen in memory repertoires.

TCRdb ran MiXCR on the 5' RACE reads and lists one entry per CDR3 protein. The sample lists more than 200,000 distinct CDR3 sequences, 11% to 15% seen once, with under 9.5% in the top ten. This CDR3 is built from 15 residues. Trimming at V came to 0 bases and at J to 4 bases, leaving 4 bases not matched to a gene. The V gene's germline CDR1 is SGHRS and CDR2 YFSETQ. This clonotype has ten or more counts. The antigen is not known. All of the donors were Caucasians in good health. V is TRBV5-1 and J is TRBJ2-1; 7 bases align to TRBD2. The sample comprised memory (CD45RO+) T cells sorted from blood. This TCR came from a young woman in good health. CDR3 loop: CASSLDGGSYNEQFF. The CDR3 DNA reads as TGCGCCAGCAGCTTGGACGGGGGGTCGTACAATGAGCAGTTCTTC.